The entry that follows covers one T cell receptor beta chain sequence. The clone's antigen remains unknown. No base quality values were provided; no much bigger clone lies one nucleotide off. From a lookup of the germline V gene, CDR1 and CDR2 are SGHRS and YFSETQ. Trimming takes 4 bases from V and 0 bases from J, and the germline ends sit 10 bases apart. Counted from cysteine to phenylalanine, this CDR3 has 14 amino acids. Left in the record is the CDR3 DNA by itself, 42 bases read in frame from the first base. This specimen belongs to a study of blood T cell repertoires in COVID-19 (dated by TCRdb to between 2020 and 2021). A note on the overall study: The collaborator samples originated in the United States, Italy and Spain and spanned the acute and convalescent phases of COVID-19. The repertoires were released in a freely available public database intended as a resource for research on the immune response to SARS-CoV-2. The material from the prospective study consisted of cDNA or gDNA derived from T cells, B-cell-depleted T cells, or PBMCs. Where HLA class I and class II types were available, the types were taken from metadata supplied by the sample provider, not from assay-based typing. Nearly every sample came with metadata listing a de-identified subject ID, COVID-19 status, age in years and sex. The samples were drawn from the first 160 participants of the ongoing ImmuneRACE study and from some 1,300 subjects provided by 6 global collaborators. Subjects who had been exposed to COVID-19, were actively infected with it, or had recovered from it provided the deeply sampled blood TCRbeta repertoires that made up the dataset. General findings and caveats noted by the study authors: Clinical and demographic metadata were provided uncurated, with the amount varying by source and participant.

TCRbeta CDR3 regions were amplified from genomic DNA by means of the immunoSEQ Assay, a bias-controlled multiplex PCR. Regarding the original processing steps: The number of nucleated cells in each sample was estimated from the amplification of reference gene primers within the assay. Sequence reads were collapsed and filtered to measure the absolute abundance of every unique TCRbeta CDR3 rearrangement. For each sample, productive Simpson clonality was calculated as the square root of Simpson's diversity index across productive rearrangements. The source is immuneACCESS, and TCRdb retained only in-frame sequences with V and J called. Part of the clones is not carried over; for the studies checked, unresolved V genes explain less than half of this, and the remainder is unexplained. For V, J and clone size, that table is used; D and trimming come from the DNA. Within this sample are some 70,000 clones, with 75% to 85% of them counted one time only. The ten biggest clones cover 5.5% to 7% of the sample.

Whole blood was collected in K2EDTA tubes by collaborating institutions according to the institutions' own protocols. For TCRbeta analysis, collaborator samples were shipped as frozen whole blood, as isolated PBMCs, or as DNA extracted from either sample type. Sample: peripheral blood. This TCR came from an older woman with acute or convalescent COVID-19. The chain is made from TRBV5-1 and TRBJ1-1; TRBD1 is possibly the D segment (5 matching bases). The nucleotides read TGCGCCAGCAGCAGAGGGACTTTGAACACTGAAGCTTTCTTT. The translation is CASSRGTLNTEAFF.